Following are 11 T cell receptor beta chains from one sample sequenced in a study of blood T cell repertoires in COVID-19. This table comes from immunoSEQ multiplex PCR, and its TCRdb copy is limited to in-frame clones, with some not included. The table includes 35,000 to 45,000 clones, around 83% detected once. The source material was peripheral blood. Receptors originate from a man aged 70-80 years with acute or convalescent COVID-19.

The V call is TRBV11-1, the J call TRBJ1-1; 7 positions agree with TRBD1. Germline assignment: CDR1 SGHAT and CDR2 FQDESV (reference sequence). With 3 bases clipped from V and 7 bases from J, the junction kept 5 bases outside the gene matches. The CDR3 is made up of 13 amino acids. This CDR3 is CASSFHRQGEAFF. The DNA for the CDR3 is TGTGCCAGCAGCTTCCACCGACAGGGTGAAGCTTTCTTT.

V is TRBV27 and J is TRBJ1-6, with D perhaps matching TRBD1 (5 bases). The CDR3 is 16 residues long. CDR1 and CDR2 (germline): MNHEY, SMNVEV (reference sequence). Trimming pared 3 bases from V and 7 bases from J, leaving 16 bases between. Here the CDR3 DNA reads TGTGCCAGCAGTTTCAAGGGGTTGGGCCCCAATTCACCCCTCCACTTT. Protein sequence: CASSFKGLGPNSPLHF.

The chain has TRBV6-2 or TRBV6-3 and TRBJ2-6; the match to TRBD1 covers 8 bases. The length of the CDR3 is 21 residues. Germline-derived CDR1 and CDR2 are MNHEY and SVGEGT. The V and J ends lost 2 bases and 2 bases, in that order; junction bases with no gene match: 17. In nucleotides, the CDR3 is TGTGCCAGCAGTTACAGCTCCCCTCAGGGGGCGGCGTTTCCTGGGGCCAACGTCCTGACTTTC. Encoded protein: CASSYSSPQGAAFPGANVLTF.

V usage is TRBV6-2 or TRBV6-3 and J usage is TRBJ1-6; unclear D gene. Per the germline V gene, CDR1 is MNHEY and CDR2 is SVGEGT. The germline V and J ends were trimmed by 2 bases and 7 bases, with 9 bases remaining between them. The CDR3 is 14 residues long. This CDR3 is CASSYLGTNSPLHF. The CDR3 region has the DNA TGTGCCAGCAGTTACCTCGGTACCAATTCACCCCTCCACTTT.

The chain uses TRBV24-1 and TRBJ2-2; 7 nucleotides align to TRBD1. Trimming at V came to 4 bases and at J to 4 bases, leaving 5 bases not matched to a gene. CDR1 is KGHDR and CDR2 is SFDVKD in the germline V gene. CDR3 length: 15 residues. CDR3 in DNA: TGTGCCACCAGTGAACACAGGGGTCTCACCGGGGAGCTGTTTTTT. As protein: CATSEHRGLTGELFF.

The chain couples TRBV14 to TRBJ1-2; D is unresolved. Germline V gives CDR1 SGHDN, CDR2 FVKESK. The length of the CDR3 is 15 residues. V gave up 4 bases and J gave up 5 bases, with 17 bases separating them. The CDR3 spells CASSPSSLGRYGYTF. For the CDR3, the DNA is TGTGCCAGCAGCCCCTCTTCCTTAGGGAGGTATGGCTACACCTTC.

The V gene is TRBV7-9, the J gene TRBJ2-1; a weak D match, TRBD2 (5 bases). The length of the CDR3 is 15 residues. Germline values: CDR1 SEHNR, CDR2 FQNEAQ (reference sequence). V lost 3 bases to trimming and J lost 5 bases, with 14 bases between them. CDR3 DNA sequence: TGTGCCAGCAGCTTGGGAGCGGCCTTTGACAATGAGCAGTTCTTC. Its protein is CASSLGAAFDNEQFF. The full variable domain, completed using reference TRBV7-9 and TRBJ2-1, is DTGVSQNPRHKITKRGQNVTFRCDPISEHNRLYWYRQTLGQGPEFLTYFQNEAQLEKSRLLSDRFSAERPKGSFSTLEIQRTEQGDSAMYLCASSLGAAFDNEQFFGPGTRLTVL.

The rearrangement links TRBV29-1 to TRBJ2-5; weak D call: TRBD2 (6 bases). CDR3 size: 12 residues. The ends were cut back, 4 bases at V and 5 bases at J, with 11 bases in the middle. Germline CDR1 and CDR2: SQVTM and ANQGSEA. The CDR3 DNA reads TGCAGCGTTGGACGGGGGAGCGAGACCCAGTACTTC. Translating it yields CSVGRGSETQYF.

V usage is TRBV27 and J usage is TRBJ2-3, with TRBD2 matching over 7 bases. CDR3 length: 14 residues. Trimming removed 5 bases from V and 5 bases from J; junction bases left unmatched: 7. CDR1 MNHEY and CDR2 SMNVEV come from the germline V gene (reference sequence). This CDR3 reads CASSLTAGLDTQYF. The CDR3 DNA follows: TGTGCCAGCAGTCTCACAGCGGGACTAGATACGCAGTATTTT.

This chain joins TRBV12-3 or TRBV12-4 and TRBJ2-7; weak D call: TRBD1 (5 bases). Trimming shortened V by 6 bases and J by 7 bases, and 16 bases separated the two germline ends. This CDR3 comprises 13 residues. DNA of the CDR3: TGTGCCAGCAGCCCACAGGACCTTGGAGAGCAGTACTTC. Protein sequence: CASSPQDLGEQYF.

The genes are TRBV19 and TRBJ2-5; D possibly corresponds to TRBD2 (7 bases). V gave up 5 bases and J gave up 7 bases, with 20 bases separating them. Germline-derived CDR1 and CDR2 are LNHDA and SQIVND (reference sequence). This CDR3 region has 15 residues. CDR3: CASSPSGGARATQYF. As DNA, the CDR3 is TGTGCCAGTAGTCCCTCTGGGGGGGCGAGGGCGACCCAGTACTTC.